The clone carrying this T cell receptor (beta chain) was recorded many times. Its specificity is not known. CDR3 size: 15 residues. Germline lookup yields CDR1 SGHTA and CDR2 FQGNSA. V was pared by 8 bases and J by 1 base, with 15 bases between. Constant-region reverse primers amplified full-length variable regions, followed by semi-nested Nested Universal Primer A PCR. TCRdb reprocessed the 5' RACE reads with MiXCR, giving one entry per CDR3 protein. The sample yields 35,000 to 55,000 distinct CDR3 sequences, around a fifth seen once. Overall study results and limits: Tumor-infiltrating Treg TCR alpha and beta sequences overlapped most with tumor naive CD4+ T cells, then blood naive. Tumor memory CD4+ T cell TCR gene usage was found to cluster with blood and lymph node memory CD4+ cells and with lymph node naive CD4+ cells. The larger-cohort validation was restricted to a single TCR beta V-J rearrangement rather than whole repertoires.

Tregs were sorted as CD4+CD25+CD127-/low cells. Material: Tregs sorted from a lymph node. This TCR was recovered from a female donor with breast cancer. V gene TRBV7-2 combines with J gene TRBJ2-1; perhaps TRBD2 as D (5 bases). The CDR3 nucleotides are TGTGCCAGCCGCCCGTTTGCGGGTTCCTACAATGAGCAGTTCTTC. It yields the protein CASRPFAGSYNEQFF.